This entry lists 2 T cell receptor beta chains sequenced from one sample in a study of cytomegalovirus exposure and HLA in healthy donors. Amplification used 60 Vbeta primers and 13 Jbeta primers. The assay was immunoSEQ multiplex PCR, and TCRdb's table has in-frame clones only and misses some. Here the sample spans approximately 110,000 clones, 73% being singletons. The sequencing sample was made of PBMCs. These receptors were obtained from a man aged 55 to 70 in good health and CMV-seropositive.

V and J are TRBV2 and TRBJ2-6; D gene unclear. The CDR3 runs to 13 residues. Per the germline V gene, CDR1 is SNHLY and CDR2 is FYNNEI. Trimming stripped 8 bases from V and 4 bases from J, with 9 bases between. CDR3 amino acids: CASGPSGANVLTF. In DNA form, the CDR3 reads TGTGCCAGCGGCCCTTCGGGGGCCAACGTCCTGACTTTC.

CDR3 protein: CASSMGTGEDTEAFF. DNA for the CDR3: TGCGCCAGCAGCATGGGGACAGGGGAAGACACTGAAGCTTTCTTT. V is TRBV5-1 and J is TRBJ1-1; 10 bases line up with TRBD1. Per the germline V gene, CDR1 is SGHRS and CDR2 is YFSETQ. Trimming at V came to 4 bases and at J to 3 bases, leaving 6 bases not matched to a gene. This CDR3 has 15 amino acids.